One sample yielded the 25 T cell receptor beta chains listed below, sequenced in a study of T cell repertoires in cytomegalovirus infection. The antigens these receptors bind are not known. From the reads, TCRdb called clonotypes with MiXCR, one entry per CDR3 protein. The table shows some 560,000 distinct CDR3 sequences, with 40% occurring only once. Sample: cultured PBMCs, taken from culture after CMV antigen stimulation. The receptor source for this set is a human donor in good health (CMV status not recorded). Some clones in this sample may be carry-over from other donors' samples.

The J gene is TRBJ2-5, the V gene TRBV7-2; TRBD1 aligns across 7 bases. The CDR3 runs 15 residues. Germline V gene sequence: CDR1 SGHTA, CDR2 FQGNSA. V lost 5 bases, J lost 5 bases, and 11 bases stayed unmatched. CDR3 residues: CASSPRQGLGETQYF. CDR3 nucleotide sequence: TGTGCCAGCAGCCCACGACAGGGCCTAGGGGAGACCCAGTACTTC.

This sequence joins TRBV6-8 and TRBJ1-1, with TRBD1 as a possible D gene (6 bases). With 8 bases removed from V and 4 bases from J, the gap between germline ends came to 20 bases. The CDR3 has 15 amino acids. Germline CDR1 and CDR2: MNHGY and SAAAGT. DNA for the CDR3: TGTGCCAGCTCCTTCGGACAGTTCGGAGGCACTGAAGCTTTCTTT. Translation: CASSFGQFGGTEAFF.

The V and J genes are TRBV20-1 and TRBJ1-1; D may be TRBD1 (6 bases). Germline V lookup: CDR1 DFQATT, CDR2 SNEGSKA (reference sequence). Trimming took off 6 bases at V and 0 bases at J, with 14 bases between the two ends. CDR3 size: 14 residues. The CDR3 DNA sequence: TGCAGTGCCCCGTTGGGGGCGGTGAACACTGAAGCTTTCTTT. It translates to CSAPLGAVNTEAFF.

This clonotype was found a few times. The CDR3 DNA reads TGTGCCAGCAGCCGTTTGCGGGGGGCTTATGAGCAGTTCTTC. Its translation: CASSRLRGAYEQFF. The chain uses TRBV7-2 and TRBJ2-1, with TRBD2 matching 8 bases. This CDR3 contains 14 residues. The V gene's germline CDR1 is SGHTA and CDR2 FQGNSA. Trimming cost V 5 bases and J 8 bases; bases outside gene matches: 8.

This clonotype was counted a few times. V is TRBV7-2 and J is TRBJ1-3; D is ambiguous. Trimming removed 4 bases at V and 0 bases at J, with 7 bases between. Germline V gene sequence: CDR1 SGHTA, CDR2 FQGNSA. The CDR3 runs to 14 residues. CDR3 sequence reads: CASSSIGSGNTIYF. CDR3 sequence (DNA): TGTGCCAGCAGCTCCATAGGCTCTGGAAACACCATATATTTT.

This clonotype was seen a few times. The V and J genes are TRBV5-1 and TRBJ1-1, with D maybe TRBD1 (5 bases). V was shortened by 0 bases and J by 2 bases, with 14 bases between the two germline ends. Germline-derived CDR1 and CDR2 are SGHRS and YFSETQ. CDR3 length: 16 residues. The CDR3 here is CASSLGGPTANTEAFF. CDR3 sequence (DNA): TGCGCCAGCAGCTTGGGGGGCCCGACAGCTAACACTGAAGCTTTCTTT.

This clonotype has more than one count but fewer than ten. The chain employs TRBV7-8 and TRBJ2-3; 10 bases are shared with TRBD2. The CDR3 is 16 amino acids. From germline, CDR1 is SGHVS and CDR2 FQNEAQ. Unmatched junction bases numbered 6, after V lost 4 bases and J lost 2 bases. The CDR3 loop is CASSYRTSGYTDTQYF. The DNA for the CDR3 is TGTGCCAGCAGCTACCGGACTAGCGGATACACAGATACGCAGTATTTT.

In its sample, this clonotype was seen a few times. The chain carries TRBV7-8 and TRBJ2-3; D tentatively fits TRBD1 or TRBD2 (5 bases each). Germline values: CDR1 SGHVS, CDR2 FQNEAQ. The CDR3 has 12 residues. V was clipped by 4 bases and J by 13 bases, with 15 bases between them. CDR3 DNA sequence: TGTGCCAGCAGCTCACGGGACGCCCAGGAGTATTTT. Its translation is CASSSRDAQEYF.

CDR3 coding DNA: TGCGCCAGCAGCCAAGAAATGACTAGCACCCACGAGCAGTACTTC. Amino acids: CASSQEMTSTHEQYF. V usage is TRBV4-1 and J usage is TRBJ2-7; TRBD2 matches 7 bases. The CDR3 is 15 amino acids. V was clipped by 0 bases and J by 5 bases; unmatched bases: 7. CDR1 is MGHRA, CDR2 YSYEKL, per germline.

This clonotype has more than one count but fewer than ten. The chain combines TRBV12-3 or TRBV12-4 with TRBJ2-1; 14 bases agree with TRBD2. This CDR3 contains 15 residues. The junction had 8 bases not matched to a gene; V was cut back by 6 bases and J by 10 bases. CDR3 residues: CASSPAGLAGDEQFF. CDR3 DNA: TGTGCCAGCAGCCCAGCGGGACTAGCGGGAGACGAGCAGTTCTTC.

The chain carries TRBV7-2 and TRBJ1-2, with a tentative D call TRBD1 (5 bases). Deletions cut 5 bases from V and 0 bases from J, with 13 bases between. CDR3 length equals 15 residues. CDR1 and CDR2 from the germline V gene are SGHTA and FQGNSA. The CDR3, as DNA: TGTGCCAGCAGCGGGGCTTTGTTGGCTAACTATGGCTACACCTTC. Translation: CASSGALLANYGYTF.

This clonotype has only one observation. This sequence joins TRBV20-1 and TRBJ2-1; 7 positions match TRBD2. The V gene's germline CDR1 is DFQATT and CDR2 SNEGSKA (reference sequence). The ends lost 4 bases at V and 12 bases at J; junction bases unmatched: 9. This CDR3 contains 12 residues. CDR3 region: CSATPGRDGQFF. Written as DNA, the CDR3 is TGCAGTGCTACCCCGGGGAGGGACGGGCAGTTCTTC.

This chain connects TRBV4-3 to TRBJ2-2; 8 bases line up with TRBD2. Losses at the gene ends were 4 bases for V and 6 bases for J; bases not matched to a gene: 7. The CDR3 totals 15 residues. Germline assignment: CDR1 LGHNA and CDR2 YSLEER. The DNA of the CDR3 is TGCGCCAGCAGCCGAAGCGGGAGATGGCCCGGGGAGCTGTTTTTT. As protein: CASSRSGRWPGELFF.

The chain links TRBV4-2 to TRBJ2-3; D is undetermined. The CDR3 totals 15 residues. Trimming took off 0 bases at V and 2 bases at J, with 9 bases between the two ends. Germline CDR1 LGHNA, CDR2 YNFKEQ. CDR3 in DNA: TGTGCCAGCAGCCAAGAGTTCCTGCTCACAGATACGCAGTATTTT. Its protein is CASSQEFLLTDTQYF.

This clonotype was counted once. CDR3 sequence: CASSSLQGFPEAFF. CDR3 bases: TGCGCCAGCAGCTCCCTACAGGGTTTCCCTGAAGCTTTCTTT. The rearrangement joins TRBV5-1 to TRBJ1-1, with D possibly TRBD1 on 6 matching bases. Germline CDR1 and CDR2: SGHRS and YFSETQ. This CDR3 contains 14 residues. Trimming cost V 3 bases and J 6 bases, with 15 bases left between them.

The chain carries TRBV10-3 and TRBJ2-7; D gene unclear. The CDR3 has 12 residues. The germline V gene has CDR1 ENHRY and CDR2 SYGVKD. V was clipped by 2 bases and J by 10 bases, with 12 bases between them. CDR3: CAISEREEKQYF. CDR3 in DNA: TGTGCCATCAGTGAGCGCGAGGAAAAACAGTACTTC.

The chain has TRBV28 and TRBJ2-7; TRBD2 matches at 12 bases. The germline V gene has CDR1 MDHEN and CDR2 SYDVKM. The CDR3 runs to 15 residues. Trimming took 5 bases from V and 5 from J; bases not matched to a gene: 7. CDR3 nucleotides: TGTGCCAGCAGTACCCTAGCGGGGGGGACCAACGAGCAGTACTTC. Protein: CASSTLAGGTNEQYF.

This clonotype was observed a few times. The V and J genes are TRBV6-2 or TRBV6-3 and TRBJ2-7; D may be TRBD1 (6 bases). Per germline, CDR1 MNHEY and CDR2 SVGEGT. The length of the CDR3 is 17 residues. Trimming pared 6 bases from V and 0 bases from J, leaving 21 bases between. The CDR3 reads CASSSIRQAIISYEQYF. In DNA, the CDR3 is TGTGCCAGCAGCTCTATCCGACAGGCTATAATCTCCTACGAGCAGTACTTC.

The chain recombines TRBV19 with TRBJ2-7, with D tentatively TRBD1 or TRBD2 (5 bases each). This CDR3 is built from 13 residues. V gave up 4 bases and J gave up 3 bases, with 10 bases separating them. Germline CDR1 is LNHDA and CDR2 is SQIVND (reference sequence). The CDR3 bases are TGTGCCAGTAGTAGAGGGACCGTCTACGAGCAGTACTTC. Translating it yields CASSRGTVYEQYF.

V gene TRBV11-2 combines with J gene TRBJ2-3; D is perhaps TRBD1 (5 bases). Trimming removed 5 bases from V and 0 bases from J, with 15 bases in between. Germline V gene data show CDR1 as SGHAT and CDR2 as FQNNGV. The CDR3 covers 16 residues. Here the CDR3 DNA reads TGTGCCAGCAGCCGTTTTAAGGGGCGTAGCACAGATACGCAGTATTTT. It encodes CASSRFKGRSTDTQYF.

The chain employs TRBV12-3 or TRBV12-4 and TRBJ1-6; D call uncertain. V was pared by 6 bases and J by 9 bases, with 21 bases between. This CDR3 has 16 amino acids. CDR3: CASSLYLSFSASPLHF. The DNA for the CDR3 is TGTGCCAGCAGCCTCTATTTGAGTTTTTCGGCTTCACCCCTCCACTTT.

The rearrangement uses TRBV14 and TRBJ2-1; D is unclear. Between the trimmed V and J ends, which lost 1 base and 0 bases, there was a span of 7 bases. The CDR3 loop spans 15 amino acids. The germline CDR1 and CDR2 sequences are SGHDN and FVKESK. CDR3 loop: CASSQGWDSYNEQFF. The CDR3 coding sequence is TGTGCCAGCAGCCAAGGGTGGGACTCCTACAATGAGCAGTTCTTC.

This clonotype was seen many times. CDR3 coding DNA: TGTGCCAGCAGCTTAGCGGCCCCGGGGGCGGCCGCCACTGAAGCTTTCTTT. It codes for CASSLAAPGAAATEAFF. This chain joins TRBV7-8 and TRBJ1-1; D is perhaps TRBD1 (6 bases). CDR3 length equals 17 residues. V lost 0 bases and J lost 4, with 18 bases in between. The germline V gene has CDR1 SGHVS and CDR2 FQNEAQ.

The gene calls are TRBV11-2 and TRBJ2-7; D is undetermined. V gave up 5 bases and J gave up 1 base, with 12 bases separating them. The CDR3 loop spans 14 amino acids. Germline V gene data show CDR1 as SGHAT and CDR2 as FQNNGV. CDR3 amino acids: CASSPHQGSYEQYF. Here the CDR3 DNA reads TGTGCCAGCAGCCCACACCAAGGGTCCTACGAGCAGTACTTC.

This clonotype was counted a few times. The chain recombines TRBV28 with TRBJ2-5; D remains ambiguous. The germline V gene has CDR1 MDHEN and CDR2 SYDVKM. Trimming shortened V by 10 bases and J by 9 bases, and 27 bases separated the two germline ends. The CDR3 has 15 residues. The CDR3 here is CAISRTDGFSEAQYF. In DNA form, the CDR3 reads TGTGCCATCTCTCGCACGGACGGTTTCTCCGAGGCCCAGTACTTC.